This TCR beta chain was obtained from a study of response to subunit inactivated influenza vaccine (dated by TCRdb to between 2017 and 2018). Describing the broader study: To follow how T cells responded to a trivalent subunit inactivated influenza vaccine, the researchers relied on deep quantitative profiling of the T cell receptor repertoire. Overall study outcomes, separate from this receptor: According to the authors, only a limited number of new T cells may be recruited by each seasonal influenza vaccination.

The library was prepared using RT-PCR. The listed sequencing device is Illumina HiSeq 2500. TCRdb took the public reads, trimmed them with fastp at Q25, ran MiXCR for clone calling and kept in-frame beta chains. Identical CDR3 protein sequences are pooled into one entry, listed with their most common genes and DNA. This sample gives 650,000 to 800,000 distinct CDR3 sequences in total; about 14% of them show up just once. Roughly 6.4% of the sample is in the top ten clones. A few counts support this clonotype. Its target antigen remains unknown. Nothing much larger sits one base from this clone, and base qualities are not available. The sequencing here drew on PBMCs from blood, taken around 14 days before vaccination. The receptor was derived from a man aged 50 or older who received an inactivated influenza vaccine. Donor details come from another sample of the same person, matched by shared clones.

The CDR3 region has the sequence CAISAGPPAGELFF. The DNA sequence is as follows: TGTGCCATCAGTGCCGGACCGCCAGCCGGGGAGCTGTTTTTT. This sequence uses TRBV10-3 and TRBJ2-2; too little of a D gene remains to name it. Trimming at the junction amounts to 4 bases on V and 6 bases on J, and the germline ends lie 12 bases apart. CDR1 ENHRY and CDR2 SYGVKD are derived from the germline V gene. The cysteine opens and the phenylalanine closes a CDR3 of 14 amino acids. Just the 42-base CDR3 DNA is kept, in frame starting at base 1.